This T cell receptor (beta chain) stems from a study of human T cells and chemical hapten exposure. The overall study: 2% DPC applied to a roughly 2 cm by roughly 2 cm arm area sensitized donors. Weekly diphenylcyclopropenone doses were given to patients' scalps across the roughly 25-week study.

Noted time point: patch test 1, 2 weeks after DPC sensitization. Treatment noted: therapeutic diphenylcyclopropenone sensitization with weekly scalp DPC. This CDR3 has 17 amino acids. The V gene lost 2 bases and the J gene lost 5 bases, with 22 bases spanning the gap. The V gene's germline CDR1 is SGHRS and CDR2 YFSETQ. The library attached unique molecular identifiers to individual cDNA molecules. TCRdb reanalysed the RACE reads using MiXCR and keeps one entry per CDR3 protein. Of roughly 82,000 distinct CDR3 sequences in the sample, around 11% were seen once. The receptor comes from a woman in her sixties with alopecia areata. Some clones in this sample may be carry-over from other donors' samples. This sequence joins TRBV5-1 and TRBJ1-1; TRBD1 is a possible D gene (6 bases). The sample consisted of whole blood, taken in connection with sensitization to the hapten diphenylcyclopropenone (DPC). Here the CDR3 DNA reads TGCGCCAGCAGCTTTGGTCCTTACAGGGATGGGTTGACTGAAGCTTTCTTT. It encodes CASSFGPYRDGLTEAFF.